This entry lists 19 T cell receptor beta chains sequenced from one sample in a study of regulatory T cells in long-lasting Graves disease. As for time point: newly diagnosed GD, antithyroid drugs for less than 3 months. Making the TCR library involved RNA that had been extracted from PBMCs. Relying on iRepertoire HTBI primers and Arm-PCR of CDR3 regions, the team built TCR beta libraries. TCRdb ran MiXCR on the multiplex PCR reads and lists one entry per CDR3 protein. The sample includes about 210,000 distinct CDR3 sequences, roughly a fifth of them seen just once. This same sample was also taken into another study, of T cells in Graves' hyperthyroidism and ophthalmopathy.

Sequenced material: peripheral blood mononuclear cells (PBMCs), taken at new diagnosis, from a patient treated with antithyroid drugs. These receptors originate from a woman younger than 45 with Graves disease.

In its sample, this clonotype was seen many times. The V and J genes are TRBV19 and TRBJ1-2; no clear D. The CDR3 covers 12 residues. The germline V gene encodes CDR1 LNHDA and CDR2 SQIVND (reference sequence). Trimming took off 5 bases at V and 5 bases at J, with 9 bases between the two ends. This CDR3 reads CASSGSVYGYTF. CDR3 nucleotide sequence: TGTGCCAGTAGTGGCAGCGTGTATGGCTACACCTTC.

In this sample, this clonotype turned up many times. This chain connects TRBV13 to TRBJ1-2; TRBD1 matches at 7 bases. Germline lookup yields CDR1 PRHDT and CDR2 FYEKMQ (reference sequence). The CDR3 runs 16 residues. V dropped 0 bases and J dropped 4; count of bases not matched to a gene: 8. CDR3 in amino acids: CASSLGPRDSIYGYTF. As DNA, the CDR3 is TGTGCCAGCAGCTTAGGGCCCCGGGACAGTATCTATGGCTACACCTTC.

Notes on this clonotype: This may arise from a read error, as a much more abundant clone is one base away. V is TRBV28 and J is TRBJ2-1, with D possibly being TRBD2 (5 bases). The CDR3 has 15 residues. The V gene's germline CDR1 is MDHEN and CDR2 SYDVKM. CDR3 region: CASVPGIPEPDTQCF. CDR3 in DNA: TGTGCCAGCGTACCCGGGATCCCAGAGCCCGATACGCAGTGTTTT. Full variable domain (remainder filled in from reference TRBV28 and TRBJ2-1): DVKVTQSSRYLVKRTGEKVFLECVQDMDHENMFWYRQDPGLGLRLIYFSYDVKMKEKGDIPEGYSVSREKKERFSLILESASTNQTSMYLCASVPGIPEPDTQCFGPGTRLTVL.

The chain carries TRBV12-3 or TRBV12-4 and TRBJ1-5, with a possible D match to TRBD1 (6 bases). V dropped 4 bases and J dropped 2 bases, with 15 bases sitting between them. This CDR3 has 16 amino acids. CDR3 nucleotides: TGTGCCAGCAGTTGGGGGGCTCGGGCCGGCAATCAGCCCCAGCATTTT. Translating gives CASSWGARAGNQPQHF.

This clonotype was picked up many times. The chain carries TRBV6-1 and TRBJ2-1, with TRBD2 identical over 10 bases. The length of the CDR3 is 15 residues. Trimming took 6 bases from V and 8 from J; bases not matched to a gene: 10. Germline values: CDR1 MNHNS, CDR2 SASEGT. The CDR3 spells CASRVSSGRPHEQFF. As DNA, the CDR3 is TGTGCCAGCAGAGTCAGTAGCGGGAGGCCCCATGAGCAGTTCTTC.

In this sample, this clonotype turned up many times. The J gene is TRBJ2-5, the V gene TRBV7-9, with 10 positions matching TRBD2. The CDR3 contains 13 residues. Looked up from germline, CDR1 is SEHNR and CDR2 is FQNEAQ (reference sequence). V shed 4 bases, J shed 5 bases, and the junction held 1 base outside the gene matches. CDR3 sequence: CASSSGLAETQYF. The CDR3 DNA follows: TGTGCCAGCAGCTCGGGACTAGCGGAGACCCAGTACTTC. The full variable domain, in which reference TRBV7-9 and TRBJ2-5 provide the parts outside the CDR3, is DTGVSQNPRHKITKRGQNVTFRCDPISEHNRLYWYRQTLGQGPEFLTYFQNEAQLEKSRLLSDRFSAERPKGSFSTLEIQRTEQGDSAMYLCASSSGLAETQYFGPGTRLLVL.

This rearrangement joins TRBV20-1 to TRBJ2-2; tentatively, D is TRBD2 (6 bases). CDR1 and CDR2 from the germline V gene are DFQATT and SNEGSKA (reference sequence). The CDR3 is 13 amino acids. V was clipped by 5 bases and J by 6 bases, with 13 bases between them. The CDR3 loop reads CSAFSTGAGELFF. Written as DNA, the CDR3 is TGCAGTGCTTTCTCAACGGGAGCCGGGGAGCTGTTTTTT.

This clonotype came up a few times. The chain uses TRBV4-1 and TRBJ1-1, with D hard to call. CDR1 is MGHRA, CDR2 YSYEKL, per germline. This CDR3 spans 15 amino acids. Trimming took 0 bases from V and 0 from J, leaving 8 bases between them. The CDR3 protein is CASSQERILNTEAFF. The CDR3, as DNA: TGCGCCAGCAGCCAAGAGAGGATTCTGAACACTGAAGCTTTCTTT.

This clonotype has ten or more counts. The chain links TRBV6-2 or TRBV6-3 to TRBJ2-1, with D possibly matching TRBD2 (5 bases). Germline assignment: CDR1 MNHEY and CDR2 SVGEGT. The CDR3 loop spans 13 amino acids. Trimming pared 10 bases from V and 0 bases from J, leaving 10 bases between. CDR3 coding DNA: TGTGCCACGAGGGCAGTCTCCTACAATGAGCAGTTCTTC. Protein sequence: CATRAVSYNEQFF.

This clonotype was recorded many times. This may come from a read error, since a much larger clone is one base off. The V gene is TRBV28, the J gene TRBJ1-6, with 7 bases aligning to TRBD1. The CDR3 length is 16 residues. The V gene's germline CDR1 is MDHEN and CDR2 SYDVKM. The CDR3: CASSLWRDSYNSPPHF. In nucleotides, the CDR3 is TGTGCCAGCAGTTTATGGCGGGACAGCTATAATTCACCCCCCCACTTT.

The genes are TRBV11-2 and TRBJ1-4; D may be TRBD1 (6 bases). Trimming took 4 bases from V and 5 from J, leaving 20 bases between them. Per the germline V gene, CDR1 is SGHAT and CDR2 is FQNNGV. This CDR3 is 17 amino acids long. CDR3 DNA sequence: TGTGCCAGCAGCTCAGACGCGAGACAGGTGTCCAATGAAAAACTGTTTTTT. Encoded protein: CASSSDARQVSNEKLFF.

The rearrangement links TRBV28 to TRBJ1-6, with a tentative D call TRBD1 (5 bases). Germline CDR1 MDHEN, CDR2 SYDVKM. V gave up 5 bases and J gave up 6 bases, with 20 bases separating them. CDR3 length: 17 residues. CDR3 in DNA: TGTGCCAGCAGTACCGCGGGGTCGGAGGGGCGTAATTCACCCCTCCACTTT. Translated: CASSTAGSEGRNSPLHF.

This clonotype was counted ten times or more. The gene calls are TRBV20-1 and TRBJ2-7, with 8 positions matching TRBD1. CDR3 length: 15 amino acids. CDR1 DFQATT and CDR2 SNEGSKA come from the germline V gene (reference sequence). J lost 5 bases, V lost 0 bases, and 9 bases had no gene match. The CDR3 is CSARDPGTGINEQYF. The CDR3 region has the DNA TGCAGTGCTAGAGATCCAGGGACAGGTATCAACGAGCAGTACTTC.

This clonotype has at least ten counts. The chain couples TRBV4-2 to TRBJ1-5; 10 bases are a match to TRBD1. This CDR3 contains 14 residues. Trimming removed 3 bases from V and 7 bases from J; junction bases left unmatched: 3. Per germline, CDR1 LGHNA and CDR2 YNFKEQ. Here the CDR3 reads CASSQTGGEQPQHF. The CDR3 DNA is TGTGCCAGCAGCCAGACAGGGGGCGAGCAGCCCCAGCATTTT.

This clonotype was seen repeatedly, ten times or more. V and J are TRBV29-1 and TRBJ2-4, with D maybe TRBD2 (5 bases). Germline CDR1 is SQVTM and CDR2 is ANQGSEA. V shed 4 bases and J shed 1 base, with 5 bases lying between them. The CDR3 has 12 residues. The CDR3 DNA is TGCAGCGTTGGGGAGGCCAAAAACATTCAGTACTTC. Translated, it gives CSVGEAKNIQYF.

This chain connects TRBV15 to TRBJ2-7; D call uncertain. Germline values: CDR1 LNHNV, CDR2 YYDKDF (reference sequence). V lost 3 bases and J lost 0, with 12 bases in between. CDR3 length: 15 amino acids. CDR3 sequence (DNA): TGTGCCACCAGCAGGCCCCTCTCTACCTCCTACGAGCAGTACTTC. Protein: CATSRPLSTSYEQYF. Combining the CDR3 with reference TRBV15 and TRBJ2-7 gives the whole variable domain DAMVIQNPRYQVTQFGKPVTLSCSQTLNHNVMYWYQQKSSQAPKLLFHYYDKDFNNEADTPDNFQSRRPNTSFCFLDIRSPGLGDTAMYLCATSRPLSTSYEQYFGPGTRLTVT.

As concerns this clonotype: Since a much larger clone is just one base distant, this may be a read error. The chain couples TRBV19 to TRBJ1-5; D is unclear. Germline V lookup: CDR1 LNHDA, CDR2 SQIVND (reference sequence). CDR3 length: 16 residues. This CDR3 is CTSSPLALNGNQPQHF. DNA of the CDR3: TGTACCAGTAGTCCGCTAGCACTGAACGGCAATCAGCCCCAGCATTTT.

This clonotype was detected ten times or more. CDR3 coding DNA: TGTGCCAGCAGCTTTCCCGGCACTGAAGCTTTCTTT. The encoded protein is CASSFPGTEAFF. The V call is TRBV5-6, the J call TRBJ1-1; D remains ambiguous. The CDR3 is made up of 12 amino acids. V was shortened by 2 bases and J by 4 bases, with 6 bases between the two germline ends. CDR1 and CDR2 from the germline V gene are SGHDT and YYEEEE.

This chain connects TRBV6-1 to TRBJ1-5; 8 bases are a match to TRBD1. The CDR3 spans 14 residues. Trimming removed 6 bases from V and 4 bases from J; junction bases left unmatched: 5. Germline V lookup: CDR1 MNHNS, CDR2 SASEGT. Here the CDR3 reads CASRQTGENQPQHF. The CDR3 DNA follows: TGTGCCAGCAGGCAGACAGGGGAAAATCAGCCCCAGCATTTT.